The text below deals with one T cell receptor (beta chain). Its antigen remains unknown. These data come from a study of T cell responses to AZD1222 COVID-19 vaccine. Findings of the study overall: A mostly white British donor set with more females was recruited, and clonal diversity was possibly underestimated. Nearly half of spike-specific TCRs reportedly target unmutated variant regions. Just six AZD1222 recipients tested seropositive at baseline. Elevations in Spike-specific TCR breadth and depth followed administration of two AZD1222 doses.

The V gene lost 2 bases and the J gene lost 7 bases, with 8 bases spanning the gap. The CDR3 spans 12 residues. Germline V gives CDR1 LGHDT, CDR2 YNNKEL (reference sequence). The table came from immunoSEQ multiplex PCR; TCRdb's copy has only in-frame clones and leaves some out. The data show some 120,000 clones, just over 85% seen once. The receptor comes from an adult in good health. The chain links TRBV3-1 (or the pseudogene TRBV3-2) to TRBJ1-2, with unresolved D. Sequencing was performed on peripheral blood, taken on day 0 of AZD1222 vaccination. CDR3 nucleotides: TGTGCCAGCAGCCAAAATTTAGGTGGCTACACCTTC. It translates to CASSQNLGGYTF.